What follows is one T cell receptor beta chain and its context. Its cognate antigen is unknown. The entry originates in a study of blood T cells in healthy people across ages. Overall study findings and caveats: A roughly linear age-dependent decrease characterized TCR beta diversity per million T cells. Naive and antigen-experienced cells were not separated, limiting conclusive comparison.

The use of a sample-barcoded 5' primer and a J-beta primer mix characterized a second PCR of roughly 6 to 11 cycles. TCRdb reanalysed the 5' RACE reads using MiXCR and keeps one entry per CDR3 protein. The sample carries 650,000 to 900,000 distinct CDR3 sequences, approximately 67% recorded once. Germline V gene lookup returns CDR1 SGDLS and CDR2 YYNGEE. This CDR3 region has 15 residues. With 1 base removed from V and 5 bases from J, the gap between germline ends came to 15 bases. The chain is built from TRBV9 and TRBJ2-5, with TRBD1 as a possible D gene (6 bases). The sample consisted of blood. This TCR derives from a young man in good health. The CDR3 DNA is TGTGCCAGCAGCGTATTTCCCTCGAGGGGGGAGACCCAGTACTTC. This codes for CASSVFPSRGETQYF. Full variable domain (missing parts from reference TRBV9 and TRBJ2-5): DSGVTQTPKHLITATGQRVTLRCSPRSGDLSVYWYQQSLDQGLQFLIQYYNGEERAKGNILERFSAQQFPDLHSELNLSSLELGDSALYFCASSVFPSRGETQYFGPGTRLLVL.